These T cell receptor beta chains were read from a single sample in a study of Graves' ophthalmopathy and Graves' hyperthyroidism. TCRdb re-called the multiplex PCR reads through MiXCR, storing one row per CDR3 protein. The table lists around 170,000 distinct CDR3 sequences, roughly 37% of them singletons. Specimen: peripheral blood. The origin of the receptors is a woman in her thirties or forties with Graves' ophthalmopathy. Both conserved end residues are trimmed from each CDR3.

TRBV27 | ASSMTGVYEQY
TRBV7-2 | ASSLVGQGNSPLH
TRBV7-2 | ASSLVVGVGSYNSPLH
TRBV29-1 | SGDRGRAEAF
TRBV7-2 | ASSKGGLSNQPQH
TRBV28 | ASSLGGTSLVYEQY
TRBV7-2 | ASSLRNEGYGYT
TRBV7-2 | ASSSPRGHTQETQY
TRBV30 | AWSGLTGDSGYT
TRBV29-1 | SVELQINTEAF
TRBV30 | AWTNTGPSSYEQY
TRBV27 | ASSLVGVHQPQH
TRBV3-1 | ASSQGPWNTEAF
TRBV15 | ATSREISNEQY
TRBV12-3/TRBV12-4 | ASSYRTGRTEAF
TRBV11-2 | ASSLGGTSFNTGELF
TRBV19 | ASRPQLYSNQPQH
TRBV5-1 | ASSLVGTGDSPLH
TRBV29-1 | SVEDLTRRYGYT
TRBV20-1 | SARPEGSNYGYT
TRBV6-1 | ASSEANSNTEAF
TRBV20-1 | SEEGGIGETQY
TRBV7-9 | ASSLKGPYEQY
TRBV6-2/TRBV6-3 | ASTDGEGNGYT
TRBV12-3/TRBV12-4 | ASIDDRPNTEAF
TRBV24-1 | ATSDPLRHGHT
TRBV5-4 | ASSLTGNEQY
TRBV11-2 | ASSLGQGSDGYT
TRBV2 | ASSARPTGDTEAF
TRBV5-1 | ASKLATEFYEQY
TRBV6-1 | ASSDGTIGELF
TRBV4-3 | ASSQDNGGWGSPLH
TRBV28 | ASSDLPGTRDREDTEAF
TRBV5-5 | ASSRNRDIGYEQY
TRBV2 | ASSEDANTEAF